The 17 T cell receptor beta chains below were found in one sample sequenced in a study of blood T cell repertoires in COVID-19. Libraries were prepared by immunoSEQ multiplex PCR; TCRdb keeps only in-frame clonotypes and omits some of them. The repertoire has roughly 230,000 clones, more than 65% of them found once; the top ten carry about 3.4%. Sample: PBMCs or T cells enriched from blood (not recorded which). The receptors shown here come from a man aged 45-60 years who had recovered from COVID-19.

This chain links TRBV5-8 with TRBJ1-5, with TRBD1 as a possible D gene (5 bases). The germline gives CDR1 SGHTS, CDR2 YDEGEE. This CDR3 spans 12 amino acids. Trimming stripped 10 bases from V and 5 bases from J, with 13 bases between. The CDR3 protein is CASSRADQPQHF. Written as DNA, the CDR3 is TGTGCCTCCAGCAGGGCCGATCAGCCCCAGCATTTT.

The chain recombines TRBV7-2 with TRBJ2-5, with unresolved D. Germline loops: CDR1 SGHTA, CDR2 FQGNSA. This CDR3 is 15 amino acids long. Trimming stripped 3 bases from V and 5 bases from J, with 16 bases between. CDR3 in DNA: TGTGCCAGCAGCTTCTATGGGCGTGGTCCGGAGACCCAGTACTTC. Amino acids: CASSFYGRGPETQYF.

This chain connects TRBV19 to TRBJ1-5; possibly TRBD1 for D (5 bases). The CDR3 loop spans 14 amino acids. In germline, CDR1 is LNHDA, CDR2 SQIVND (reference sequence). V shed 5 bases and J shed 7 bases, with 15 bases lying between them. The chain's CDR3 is CASSGRGVRQPQHF. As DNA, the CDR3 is TGTGCCAGTAGTGGGAGGGGCGTAAGGCAGCCCCAGCATTTT.

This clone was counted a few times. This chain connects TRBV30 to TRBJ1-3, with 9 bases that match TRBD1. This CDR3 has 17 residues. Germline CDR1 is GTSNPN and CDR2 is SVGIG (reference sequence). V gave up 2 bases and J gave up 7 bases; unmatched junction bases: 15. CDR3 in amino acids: CAWSFKVLTGGRNTIYF. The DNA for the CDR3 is TGTGCCTGGAGTTTCAAGGTGTTGACAGGGGGGAGGAACACCATATATTTT.

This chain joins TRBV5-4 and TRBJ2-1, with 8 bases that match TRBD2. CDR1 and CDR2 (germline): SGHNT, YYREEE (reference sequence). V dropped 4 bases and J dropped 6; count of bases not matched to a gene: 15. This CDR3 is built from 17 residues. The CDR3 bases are TGTGCCAGCAGCCCCGGCCGGGAGGGGAGGCGGGGCAATGAGCAGTTCTTC. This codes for CASSPGREGRRGNEQFF.

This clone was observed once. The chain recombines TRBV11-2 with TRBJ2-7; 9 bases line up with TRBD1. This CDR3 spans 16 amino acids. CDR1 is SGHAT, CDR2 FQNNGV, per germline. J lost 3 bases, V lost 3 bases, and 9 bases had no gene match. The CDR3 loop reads CASSFTDRGTHYEQYF. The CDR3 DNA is TGTGCCAGCAGCTTTACGGACAGGGGAACTCACTACGAGCAGTACTTC. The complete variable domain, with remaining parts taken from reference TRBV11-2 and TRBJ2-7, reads EAGVAQSPRYKIIEKRQSVAFWCNPISGHATLYWYQQILGQGPKLLIQFQNNGVVDDSQLPKDRFSAERLKGVDSTLKIQPAKLEDSAVYLCASSFTDRGTHYEQYFGPGTRLTVT.

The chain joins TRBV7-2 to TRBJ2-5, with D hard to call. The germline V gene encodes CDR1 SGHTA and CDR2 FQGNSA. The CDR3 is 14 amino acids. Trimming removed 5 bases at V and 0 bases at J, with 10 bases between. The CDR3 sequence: CASSPREYQETQYF. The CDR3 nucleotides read TGTGCCAGCAGCCCCCGAGAGTACCAAGAGACCCAGTACTTC.

Written as DNA, the CDR3 is TGTGCCAGCAGCTCCGGGGGGCCGAACACTGAAGCTTTCTTT. It is translated as CASSSGGPNTEAFF. V and J are TRBV7-3 and TRBJ1-1; possibly TRBD1 for D (6 bases). Per the germline V gene, CDR1 is SGHTA and CDR2 is FQGTGA. The CDR3 runs to 14 residues. The ends were cut back, 4 bases at V and 1 base at J, with 10 bases in the middle.

The DNA of the CDR3 is TGTGCCAGCAGCTTTCAGGGGGCTAATTCACCCCTCCACTTT. It yields the protein CASSFQGANSPLHF. The chain joins TRBV7-8 to TRBJ1-6; 8 positions agree with TRBD1. With 3 bases clipped from V and 6 bases from J, the junction kept 1 base outside the gene matches. The CDR3 is 14 residues long. Germline-derived CDR1 and CDR2 are SGHVS and FQNEAQ.

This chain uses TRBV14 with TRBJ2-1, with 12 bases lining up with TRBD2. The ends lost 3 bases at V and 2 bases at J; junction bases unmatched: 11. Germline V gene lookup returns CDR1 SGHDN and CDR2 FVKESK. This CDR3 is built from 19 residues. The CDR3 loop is CASSHQATSGRWTYNEQFF. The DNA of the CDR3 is TGTGCCAGCAGCCACCAAGCGACTAGCGGGAGATGGACCTACAATGAGCAGTTCTTC.

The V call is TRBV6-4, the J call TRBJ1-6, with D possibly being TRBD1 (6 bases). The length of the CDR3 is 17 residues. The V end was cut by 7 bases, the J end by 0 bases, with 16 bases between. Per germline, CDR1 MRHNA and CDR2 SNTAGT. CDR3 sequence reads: CASTRTGQSSYNSPLHF. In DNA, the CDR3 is TGTGCCAGCACGAGAACCGGACAGAGCTCCTATAATTCACCCCTCCACTTT.

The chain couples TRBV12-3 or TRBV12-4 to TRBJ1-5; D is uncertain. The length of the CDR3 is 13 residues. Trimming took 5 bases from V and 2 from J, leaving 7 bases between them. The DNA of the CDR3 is TGTGCCAGCAGTCGAACAGGCAATCAGCCCCAGCATTTT. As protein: CASSRTGNQPQHF.

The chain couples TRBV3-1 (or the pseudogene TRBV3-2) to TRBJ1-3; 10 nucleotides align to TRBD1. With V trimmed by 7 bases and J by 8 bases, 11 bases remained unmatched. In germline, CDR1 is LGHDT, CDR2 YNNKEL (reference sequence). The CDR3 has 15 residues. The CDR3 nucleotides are TGTGCCAGCAAGGCCACCGGGACAGGGGCGGACACCATATATTTT. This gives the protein CASKATGTGADTIYF.

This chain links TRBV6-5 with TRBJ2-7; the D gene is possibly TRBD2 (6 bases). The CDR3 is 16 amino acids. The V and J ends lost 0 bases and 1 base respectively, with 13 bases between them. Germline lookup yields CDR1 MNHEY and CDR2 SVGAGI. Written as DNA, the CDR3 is TGTGCCAGCAGTTACTCTGAGCGGGTGGTGTCCTACGAGCAGTACTTC. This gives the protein CASSYSERVVSYEQYF.

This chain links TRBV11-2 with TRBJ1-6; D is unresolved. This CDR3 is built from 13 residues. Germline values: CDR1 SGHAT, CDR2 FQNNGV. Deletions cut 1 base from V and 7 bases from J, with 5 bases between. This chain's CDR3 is CASSLGGNSPLHF. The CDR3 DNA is TGTGCCAGCAGCTTAGGCGGGAATTCACCCCTCCACTTT.

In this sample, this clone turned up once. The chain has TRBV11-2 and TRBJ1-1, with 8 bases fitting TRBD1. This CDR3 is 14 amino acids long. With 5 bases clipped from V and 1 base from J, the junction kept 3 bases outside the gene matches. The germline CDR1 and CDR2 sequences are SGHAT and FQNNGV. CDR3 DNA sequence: TGTGCCAGCAGCGCTGGGACAGGGAACACTGAAGCTTTCTTT. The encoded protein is CASSAGTGNTEAFF.

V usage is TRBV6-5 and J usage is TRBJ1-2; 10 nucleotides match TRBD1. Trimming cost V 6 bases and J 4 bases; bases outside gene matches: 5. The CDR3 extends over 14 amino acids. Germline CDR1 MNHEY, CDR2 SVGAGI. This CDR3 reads CASRLGQGVYGYTF. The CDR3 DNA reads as TGTGCCAGCAGACTCGGACAGGGGGTCTATGGCTACACCTTC.